These 28 T cell receptor beta chains came from one sample sequenced in a study of blood T cell repertoires in COVID-19. This table comes from immunoSEQ multiplex PCR, and its TCRdb copy is limited to in-frame clones, with some not included. The sample comprises about 36,000 clones, just under 85% of which are singletons, and approximately 15% rests with the top ten. Material for sequencing was peripheral blood. The receptors originated from a human donor in a cohort sampled during active COVID-19.

The V and J genes are TRBV11-3 and TRBJ2-3, with D perhaps TRBD2 (7 bases). The V and J ends lost 10 bases and 2 bases respectively, with 16 bases between them. CDR1 and CDR2 from the germline V gene are SGHNT and YENEEA. The CDR3 totals 14 residues. CDR3 sequence: CATCPGGFTDTQYF. In DNA, the CDR3 is TGTGCCACCTGCCCGGGGGGCTTCACAGATACGCAGTATTTT.

The V call is TRBV12-5, the J call TRBJ1-5; D is perhaps TRBD1 (6 bases). Germline V gene data show CDR1 as LGHNT and CDR2 as FRNRAP. Trimming took 5 bases from V and 7 from J, leaving 15 bases between them. The CDR3 covers 14 residues. The CDR3 DNA is TGTGCTAGTGGTAAGATGTCAGGGGAACAGCCCCAGCATTTT. This codes for CASGKMSGEQPQHF.

This clone showed up just a few times. This chain uses TRBV4-3 with TRBJ1-5; D is perhaps TRBD1 (6 bases). Between the trimmed V and J ends, which lost 0 bases and 11 bases, there was a span of 11 bases. This CDR3 contains 13 residues. Germline CDR1 reads LGHNA; CDR2 reads YSLEER. This CDR3 is CASSQDGAGAQHF. CDR3 DNA: TGCGCCAGCAGCCAAGACGGGGCAGGGGCCCAGCATTTT.

The chain has TRBV24-1 and TRBJ2-4; 7 bases are shared with TRBD1. Looked up from germline, CDR1 is KGHDR and CDR2 is SFDVKD. V trimming: 0 bases; J trimming: 2 bases; junction bases outside the gene matches: 9. This CDR3 contains 18 residues. In DNA form, the CDR3 reads TGTGCCACCAGTGATTTGCCCCGACAGGGACGGTCCAAAAACATTCAGTACTTC. This codes for CATSDLPRQGRSKNIQYF.

The V gene is TRBV30, the J gene TRBJ2-5; D uncertain. The V end was cut by 0 bases, the J end by 10 bases, with 18 bases between. Germline-derived CDR1 and CDR2 are GTSNPN and SVGIG (reference sequence). The CDR3 sequence is 14 residues long. The CDR3 region is CAWSVRAIPNDQYF. CDR3 nucleotide sequence: TGTGCCTGGAGTGTAAGAGCGATACCAAACGACCAGTACTTC.

V is TRBV29-1 and J is TRBJ1-5; TRBD1 matches at 7 bases. Germline V CDR1 and CDR2: SQVTM, ANQGSEA. There are 15 residues in the CDR3. J was trimmed by 1 base and V by 6 bases; bases with no gene match: 9. The CDR3 region is CSVSAGTASNQPQHF. The DNA for the CDR3 is TGCAGCGTATCAGCCGGGACAGCCAGCAATCAGCCCCAGCATTTT.

The V call is TRBV28, the J call TRBJ1-2; TRBD1 might be the D (5 bases). This CDR3 comprises 15 residues. V was cut by 1 base and J by 5 bases, with 14 bases left in between. The V gene's germline CDR1 is MDHEN and CDR2 SYDVKM. As DNA, the CDR3 is TGTGCCAGCAGTTTATCGGGGGTAAGGAATTATGGCTACACCTTC. Its translation: CASSLSGVRNYGYTF.

The chain couples TRBV6-5 to TRBJ2-2; TRBD1 aligns across 8 bases. There are 16 residues in the CDR3. Losses at the gene ends were 0 bases for V and 9 bases for J; bases not matched to a gene: 9. The V gene's germline CDR1 is MNHEY and CDR2 SVGAGI. The CDR3 nucleotides are TGTGCCAGCAGTTACTCCTCAACAGGGGGACTCTGGGAGCTGTTTTTT. Amino acid sequence: CASSYSSTGGLWELFF.

The gene calls are TRBV9 and TRBJ2-7, with D tentatively TRBD1 (6 bases). This CDR3 spans 15 amino acids. Germline V lookup: CDR1 SGDLS, CDR2 YYNGEE. Trimming took off 0 bases at V and 7 bases at J, with 17 bases between the two ends. The CDR3 sequence: CASSVAPLQGREQYF. The CDR3 region has the DNA TGTGCCAGCAGCGTAGCTCCCCTACAGGGTCGGGAGCAGTACTTC.

The chain couples TRBV10-3 to TRBJ2-7; 8 nucleotides line up with TRBD1. The J segment lost 0 bases and the V segment lost 6 bases, leaving 1 base of the junction unmatched. CDR1 ENHRY and CDR2 SYGVKD come from the germline V gene. The length of the CDR3 is 13 residues. The CDR3 nucleotides read TGTGCCATCAGCGGGACAGGCTCCTACGAGCAGTACTTC. This codes for CAISGTGSYEQYF.

The gene calls are TRBV5-1 and TRBJ1-2; 9 bases agree with TRBD1. Losses at the gene ends were 3 bases for V and 5 bases for J; bases not matched to a gene: 8. Germline loops: CDR1 SGHRS, CDR2 YFSETQ. This CDR3 has 15 residues. The CDR3 reads CASSSSPGQGYGYTF. CDR3 nucleotides: TGCGCCAGCAGCTCGAGCCCGGGACAGGGTTATGGCTACACCTTC.

The chain combines TRBV6-5 with TRBJ2-1; 7 nucleotides agree with TRBD1. This CDR3 contains 13 residues. The germline gives CDR1 MNHEY, CDR2 SVGAGI. The V segment lost 11 bases and the J segment 12 bases; nucleotides outside the gene matches: 16. The CDR3 reads CARRKRGLISQFF. The CDR3 nucleotides read TGTGCCCGTCGTAAAAGGGGGCTCATATCGCAGTTCTTC.

This clone came up a few times. At the DNA level, this CDR3 is encoded by other sequences in the same sample as well. The chain recombines TRBV9 with TRBJ1-5; possible D gene TRBD1, 6 bases. Germline V gives CDR1 SGDLS, CDR2 YYNGEE. There are 14 residues in the CDR3. V was trimmed by 3 bases and J by 0 bases, leaving 7 bases between them. CDR3 bases: TGTGCCAGCAGCGGGACAGATAGCAATCAGCCCCAGCATTTT. Amino acid sequence: CASSGTDSNQPQHF.

The chain carries TRBV28 and TRBJ1-6; TRBD1 aligns across 9 bases. This CDR3 has 16 amino acids. V shed 6 bases and J 6 bases; nucleotides not matched to a gene: 9. Germline assignment: CDR1 MDHEN and CDR2 SYDVKM. The CDR3 region has the DNA TGTGCCAGCAGCCCAGGAGGGGACAGGGTTAATTCACCCCTCCACTTT. Encoded protein: CASSPGGDRVNSPLHF.

The chain couples TRBV7-3 to TRBJ2-3; D is uncertain. Trimming pared 0 bases from V and 5 bases from J, leaving 12 bases between. This CDR3 has 15 residues. The germline gives CDR1 SGHTA, CDR2 FQGTGA. CDR3 sequence reads: CASSLTPARLDTQYF. DNA of the CDR3: TGTGCCAGCAGCTTAACCCCCGCGAGATTAGATACGCAGTATTTT.

The V gene is TRBV6-5, the J gene TRBJ1-2; D possibly corresponds to TRBD1 (5 bases). Per the germline V gene, CDR1 is MNHEY and CDR2 is SVGAGI. CDR3 length equals 15 residues. Trimming removed 6 bases from V and 8 bases from J, with 22 bases in between. CDR3 DNA: TGTGCCAGCAGCCGACGGACTATTGAGGGGCAGGGCTACACCTTC. It codes for CASSRRTIEGQGYTF.

The chain couples TRBV11-2 to TRBJ2-1, with 8 bases matching TRBD2. Germline assignment: CDR1 SGHAT and CDR2 FQNNGV. This CDR3 has 15 amino acids. The junction had 7 bases not matched to a gene; V was cut back by 1 base and J by 8 bases. The CDR3 reads CASSLAGGPGDEQFF. DNA of the CDR3: TGTGCCAGCAGCTTAGCGGGGGGGCCGGGCGATGAGCAGTTCTTC.

This chain links TRBV7-6 with TRBJ1-3; 7 positions agree with TRBD1. Germline CDR1 and CDR2: SGHVS and FNYEAQ. The CDR3 is made up of 18 amino acids. V gave up 4 bases and J gave up 0 bases; unmatched junction bases: 12. The CDR3 here is CASSYLDRLTHSGNTIYF. The CDR3 bases are TGTGCCAGCAGCTACTTGGACAGGCTGACGCACTCTGGAAACACCATATATTTT.

This chain links TRBV7-2 with TRBJ1-1; 9 bases align to TRBD1. The junction had 9 bases not matched to a gene; V was cut back by 5 bases and J by 5 bases. Germline V lookup: CDR1 SGHTA, CDR2 FQGNSA. CDR3 length: 15 amino acids. The CDR3 DNA follows: TGTGCCAGCAGCCCTTCCGGGACAGGGCGGACTGAAGCTTTCTTT. Protein product: CASSPSGTGRTEAFF. The full variable domain, rest sourced from reference TRBV7-2 and TRBJ1-1, is GAGVSQSPSNKVTEKGKDVELRCDPISGHTALYWYRQSLGQGLEFLIYFQGNSAPDKSGLPSDRFSAERTGGSVSTLTIQRTQQEDSAVYLCASSPSGTGRTEAFFGQGTRLTVV.

This chain joins TRBV6-5 and TRBJ1-4, with D unresolved. The length of the CDR3 is 14 residues. Trimming shortened V by 6 bases and J by 5 bases, and 13 bases separated the two germline ends. Germline V lookup: CDR1 MNHEY, CDR2 SVGAGI. The CDR3 region has the DNA TGTGCCAGCAGCCGAAGTGGCGGGAATGAAAAACTGTTTTTT. It is translated as CASSRSGGNEKLFF.

The chain recombines TRBV19 with TRBJ2-7; 9 nucleotides align to TRBD2. The V segment lost 0 bases and the J segment 6 bases; nucleotides outside the gene matches: 3. This CDR3 comprises 14 residues. Looked up from germline, CDR1 is LNHDA and CDR2 is SQIVND (reference sequence). Here the CDR3 DNA reads TGTGCCAGTAGTATAGAGCGGGGGGGCCGCGAGCAGTACTTC. This codes for CASSIERGGREQYF.

The gene calls are TRBV19 and TRBJ1-5; D unresolved. Germline-derived CDR1 and CDR2 are LNHDA and SQIVND (reference sequence). Trimming pared 6 bases from V and 2 bases from J, leaving 17 bases between. CDR3 length: 16 amino acids. The CDR3 sequence is CASRLRLSLRNQPQHF. The CDR3 DNA is TGTGCCAGTAGATTAAGACTTTCGTTGCGCAATCAGCCCCAGCATTTT.

This chain connects TRBV29-1 to TRBJ1-2; 8 nucleotides match TRBD1. The germline V gene has CDR1 SQVTM and CDR2 ANQGSEA. This CDR3 is 12 amino acids long. Unmatched junction bases numbered 3, after V lost 3 bases and J lost 6 bases. CDR3 protein: CSVDDRGHGYTF. CDR3 DNA: TGCAGCGTTGATGACAGGGGCCATGGCTACACCTTC.

To note about this clone: Other DNA sequences in the sample encode the same CDR3. This rearrangement joins TRBV5-1 to TRBJ2-5, with D perhaps matching TRBD1 (8 bases). This CDR3 region has 15 residues. CDR1 is SGHRS and CDR2 is YFSETQ in the germline V gene. V was trimmed by 1 base and J by 4 bases, leaving 14 bases between them. The chain's CDR3 is CASSLRTGGGETQYF. In DNA form, the CDR3 reads TGCGCCAGCAGCTTGCGTACAGGGGGGGGAGAGACCCAGTACTTC.

The V call is TRBV7-8, the J call TRBJ2-4; D is perhaps TRBD1 (5 bases). The germline V gene encodes CDR1 SGHVS and CDR2 FQNEAQ. Between the trimmed V and J ends, which lost 5 bases and 1 base, there was a span of 6 bases. The CDR3 sequence is 13 residues long. Here the CDR3 reads CASSPGAKNIQYF. In DNA, the CDR3 is TGTGCCAGCAGCCCAGGGGCCAAAAACATTCAGTACTTC.

The chain links TRBV2 to TRBJ2-6; no clear D gene. This CDR3 contains 15 residues. The V end was cut by 2 bases, the J end by 4 bases, with 9 bases between. CDR1 and CDR2 (germline): SNHLY, FYNNEI. CDR3: CASSESVSGANVLTF. DNA of the CDR3: TGTGCCAGCAGTGAATCAGTGTCCGGGGCCAACGTCCTGACTTTC. The variable domain in full, with the rest retrieved from reference TRBV2 and TRBJ2-6, is EPEVTQTPSHQVTQMGQEVILRCVPISNHLYFYWYRQILGQKVEFLVSFYNNEISEKSEIFDDQFSVERPDGSNFTLKIRSTKLEDSAMYFCASSESVSGANVLTFGAGSRLTVL.

The chain links TRBV7-9 to TRBJ2-5; D unclear. Germline V CDR1 and CDR2: SEHNR, FQNEAQ (reference sequence). This CDR3 spans 12 amino acids. V shed 2 bases and J shed 5 bases, with 6 bases lying between them. The CDR3 nucleotides read TGTGCCAGCAGCTTAAAACTCGAGACCCAGTACTTC. As protein: CASSLKLETQYF.

The V and J genes are TRBV28 and TRBJ1-5; D not resolved. The V gene lost 6 bases and the J gene lost 1 base, with 7 bases spanning the gap. The CDR3 is 13 amino acids. Germline loops: CDR1 MDHEN, CDR2 SYDVKM. The CDR3 is CASSPGSNQPQHF. The DNA for the CDR3 is TGTGCCAGCAGCCCGGGAAGCAATCAGCCCCAGCATTTT.